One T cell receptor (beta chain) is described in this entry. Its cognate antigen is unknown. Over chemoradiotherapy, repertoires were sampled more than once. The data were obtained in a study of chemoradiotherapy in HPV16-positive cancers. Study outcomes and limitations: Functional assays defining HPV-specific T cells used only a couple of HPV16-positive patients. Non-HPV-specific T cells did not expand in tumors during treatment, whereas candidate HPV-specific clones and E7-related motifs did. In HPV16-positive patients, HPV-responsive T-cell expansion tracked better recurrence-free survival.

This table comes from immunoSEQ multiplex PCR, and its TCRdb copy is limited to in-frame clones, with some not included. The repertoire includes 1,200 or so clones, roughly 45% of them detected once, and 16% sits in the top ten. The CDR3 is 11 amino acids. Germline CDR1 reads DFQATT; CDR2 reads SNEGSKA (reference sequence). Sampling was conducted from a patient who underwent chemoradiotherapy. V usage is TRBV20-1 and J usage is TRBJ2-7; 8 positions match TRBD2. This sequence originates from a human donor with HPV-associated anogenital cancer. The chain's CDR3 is CSISGDYEQYF. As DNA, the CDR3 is TGCAGCATTAGCGGGGACTACGAGCAGTACTTC.